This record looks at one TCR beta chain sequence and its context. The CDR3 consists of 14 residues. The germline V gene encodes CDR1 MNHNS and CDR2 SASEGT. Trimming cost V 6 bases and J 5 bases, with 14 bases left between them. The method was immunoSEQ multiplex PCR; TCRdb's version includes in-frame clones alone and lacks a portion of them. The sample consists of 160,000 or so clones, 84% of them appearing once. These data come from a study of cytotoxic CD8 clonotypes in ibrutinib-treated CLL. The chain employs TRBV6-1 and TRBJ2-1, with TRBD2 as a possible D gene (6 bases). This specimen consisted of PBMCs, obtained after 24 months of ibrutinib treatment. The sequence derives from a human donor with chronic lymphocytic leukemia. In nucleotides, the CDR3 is TGTGCCAGCAGGGGACTTCAATCCGACAATGAGCAGTTCTTC. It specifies CASRGLQSDNEQFF.